This T cell receptor (beta chain) was recovered during a study of blood T cell repertoires in COVID-19. Study-level background: COVID-19 samples, acute and convalescent, were from the United States, Italy and Spain.

The germline V and J ends were trimmed by 1 base and 10 bases, with 13 bases remaining between them. The germline V gene encodes CDR1 SQVTM and CDR2 ANQGSEA. The CDR3 contains 12 residues. Original processing notes: Nucleated cell counts were estimated from reference gene primer amplification. The assay was immunoSEQ multiplex PCR, and TCRdb's table has in-frame clones only and misses some. The V and J calls and the clone size are those of that table, but D and trimming were determined from the DNA. The table records 55,000 to 75,000 clones, approximately 87% of them present only once. The receptor was derived from a man in his fifties with active COVID-19. The chain combines TRBV29-1 with TRBJ1-1; D perhaps matches TRBD1 (5 bases). Sequencing was done on a sample of peripheral blood. CDR3 sequence reads: CSVEAGGVRAFF. In nucleotides, the CDR3 is TGCAGCGTTGAAGCGGGAGGGGTGCGAGCTTTCTTT.